This is a list of T cell receptor beta chains from one sample in a study of identical twins. Each CDR3 protein gets one entry after TCRdb re-called the 5' RACE reads with MiXCR. The table includes 400,000 to 500,000 distinct CDR3 sequences, around 18% detected once. The sequencing sample was made of naive T cells sorted from blood. The receptors come from a man aged 50 to 60 in good health. CDR3s include the opening cysteine and the closing phenylalanine or tryptophan. Fields, in order: J gene, clone size, V gene, D gene, CDR3 protein, CDR3 DNA. A D gene is named only where the DNA matches it firmly. The size entry is marked missing in some rows and otherwise reads once, few, many or a size class.

j_gene: TRBJ2-1; abundance: .; v_gene: TRBV6-2/TRBV6-3; d_gene: .; CDR3aa: CASSNSLNNEQFF; CDR3nt: TGTGCCAGCAGTAACTCACTTAACAATGAGCAGTTCTTC
j_gene: TRBJ2-4; abundance: few; v_gene: TRBV12-3/TRBV12-4; d_gene: TRBD2; CDR3aa: CASSPDPTSGGGDIQYF; CDR3nt: TGTGCCAGCAGTCCTGACCCGACTAGCGGGGGAGGGGACATTCAGTACTTC
j_gene: TRBJ2-3; abundance: few; v_gene: TRBV24-1; d_gene: TRBD1; CDR3aa: CATSAGQGDITDTQYF; CDR3nt: TGTGCCACCAGTGCCGGACAGGGGGATATCACAGATACGCAGTATTTT
j_gene: TRBJ1-6; abundance: many; v_gene: TRBV10-3; d_gene: .; CDR3aa: CAIKAGNSPLHF; CDR3nt: TGTGCCATCAAAGCAGGGAATTCACCCCTCCACTTT
j_gene: TRBJ2-2; abundance: many; v_gene: TRBV12-3/TRBV12-4; d_gene: .; CDR3aa: CASSFGAGLTGELFF; CDR3nt: TGTGCCAGCAGTTTCGGGGCAGGGCTCACCGGGGAGCTGTTTTTT
j_gene: TRBJ2-7; abundance: .; v_gene: TRBV11-2; d_gene: TRBD2; CDR3aa: CASSLGLAGSRTYEQYF; CDR3nt: TGTGCCAGCAGCTTGGGACTAGCGGGCTCCCGAACCTACGAGCAGTACTTC
j_gene: TRBJ2-1; abundance: .; v_gene: TRBV20-1; d_gene: .; CDR3aa: CSATDRLIYNEQFF; CDR3nt: TGCAGTGCAACCGACAGGCTGATTTACAATGAGCAGTTCTTC
j_gene: TRBJ2-3; abundance: many; v_gene: TRBV7-2; d_gene: .; CDR3aa: CASSLYTDTQYF; CDR3nt: TGTGCCAGCAGCCTTTACACAGATACGCAGTATTTT
j_gene: TRBJ1-1; abundance: .; v_gene: TRBV5-1; d_gene: .; CDR3aa: CASSLGDTFLNTEAFF; CDR3nt: TGCGCCAGCAGCTTGGGGGACACCTTCTTGAACACTGAAGCTTTCTTT
j_gene: TRBJ1-1; abundance: .; v_gene: TRBV7-9; d_gene: .; CDR3aa: CASRQQTGTEAFF; CDR3nt: TGTGCCAGCAGACAACAAACAGGGACTGAAGCTTTCTTT
j_gene: TRBJ1-6; abundance: few; v_gene: TRBV30; d_gene: .; CDR3aa: CAWGRNGSPLHF; CDR3nt: TGTGCCTGGGGAAGGAACGGTTCACCCCTCCACTTT
j_gene: TRBJ2-6; abundance: .; v_gene: TRBV18; d_gene: TRBD2; CDR3aa: CASSPPSGGAAGANVLTF; CDR3nt: TGTGCCAGCTCACCACCTAGCGGGGGGGCCGCCGGGGCCAACGTCCTGACTTTC
j_gene: TRBJ2-7; abundance: .; v_gene: TRBV20-1; d_gene: .; CDR3aa: CSARQTYEQYF; CDR3nt: TGCAGTGCTAGGCAGACCTACGAGCAGTACTTC
j_gene: TRBJ1-2; abundance: .; v_gene: TRBV6-5; d_gene: .; CDR3aa: CASSYMGGNGYTF; CDR3nt: TGTGCCAGCAGTTATATGGGTGGGAATGGCTACACCTTC
j_gene: TRBJ2-1; abundance: few; v_gene: TRBV7-2; d_gene: .; CDR3aa: CASSLRPGDSAYNEQFF; CDR3nt: TGTGCCAGCAGCTTACGTCCGGGAGATTCAGCCTACAATGAGCAGTTCTTC
j_gene: TRBJ2-1; abundance: .; v_gene: TRBV27; d_gene: .; CDR3aa: CASRGVSSYNEQFF; CDR3nt: TGTGCCAGCAGGGGGGTCAGCTCCTACAATGAGCAATTCTTC
j_gene: TRBJ2-2; abundance: many; v_gene: TRBV20-1; d_gene: .; CDR3aa: CSAAATNTGELFF; CDR3nt: TGCAGTGCTGCGGCGACGAACACCGGGGAGCTGTTTTTT
j_gene: TRBJ2-3; abundance: .; v_gene: TRBV5-1; d_gene: TRBD2; CDR3aa: CASSTLGSGGSTDTQYF; CDR3nt: TGCGCCAGCAGCACCCTCGGTAGCGGGGGATCCACAGATACGCAGTATTTT
j_gene: TRBJ1-1; abundance: .; v_gene: TRBV7-9; d_gene: .; CDR3aa: CASSLAVRPDQNTEAFF; CDR3nt: TGTGCCAGCAGCTTAGCGGTTAGGCCAGACCAGAACACTGAAGCTTTCTTT
j_gene: TRBJ1-5; abundance: many; v_gene: TRBV2; d_gene: TRBD1; CDR3aa: CASSGGQGGNQPQHF; CDR3nt: TGTGCCAGCAGTGGGGGACAGGGGGGAAATCAGCCCCAGCATTTT
j_gene: TRBJ2-7; abundance: few; v_gene: TRBV12-3/TRBV12-4; d_gene: TRBD1; CDR3aa: CASSRPGQGYSEQYF; CDR3nt: TGTGCCAGCAGTCGCCCGGGACAGGGGTATTCCGAGCAGTACTTC
j_gene: TRBJ2-1; abundance: .; v_gene: TRBV7-9; d_gene: TRBD1; CDR3aa: CASSPRWTGFRVEQFF; CDR3nt: TGTGCCAGCAGCCCCCGTTGGACAGGGTTTAGGGTTGAGCAGTTCTTC
j_gene: TRBJ2-3; abundance: .; v_gene: TRBV28; d_gene: .; CDR3aa: CASSPRLVRGTQYF; CDR3nt: TGTGCCAGCAGTCCCCGACTAGTTAGAGGTACGCAGTATTTT
j_gene: TRBJ2-2; abundance: few; v_gene: TRBV6-6; d_gene: .; CDR3aa: CASSYTGDGELFF; CDR3nt: TGTGCCAGCAGTTATACGGGGGACGGGGAGCTGTTTTTT
j_gene: TRBJ2-7; abundance: few; v_gene: TRBV7-2; d_gene: .; CDR3aa: CASSLSFPQGPYEQYF; CDR3nt: TGTGCCAGCAGCTTATCTTTCCCACAGGGTCCCTACGAGCAGTACTTC
j_gene: TRBJ2-3; abundance: few; v_gene: TRBV20-1; d_gene: .; CDR3aa: CSARGPTRTDTQYF; CDR3nt: TGCAGTGCTAGAGGACCTACCCGCACAGATACGCAGTATTTT
j_gene: TRBJ2-3; abundance: .; v_gene: TRBV6-2/TRBV6-3; d_gene: TRBD1; CDR3aa: CASSTNLLTGLGGTDTQYF; CDR3nt: TGTGCCAGCAGTACAAACCTCCTGACAGGGCTTGGAGGCACAGATACGCAGTATTTT
j_gene: TRBJ2-5; abundance: .; v_gene: TRBV27; d_gene: .; CDR3aa: CARGGGEETQYF; CDR3nt: TGTGCCAGGGGGGGGGGCGAAGAGACCCAGTACTTC
j_gene: TRBJ2-7; abundance: few; v_gene: TRBV7-9; d_gene: TRBD1; CDR3aa: CASSPRTGNREQYF; CDR3nt: TGTGCCAGCAGCCCAAGGACAGGGAATCGCGAGCAGTACTTC
j_gene: TRBJ2-2; abundance: many; v_gene: TRBV6-5; d_gene: TRBD1; CDR3aa: CASSYSTGSNFGELFF; CDR3nt: TGTGCCAGCAGTTACTCGACAGGGAGTAACTTTGGGGAGCTGTTTTTT
j_gene: TRBJ2-7; abundance: many; v_gene: TRBV4-3; d_gene: TRBD2; CDR3aa: CASSQDLAGEISYEQYF; CDR3nt: TGCGCCAGCAGCCAAGATTTAGCGGGGGAGATCTCCTACGAGCAGTACTTC
j_gene: TRBJ2-4; abundance: .; v_gene: TRBV20-1; d_gene: .; CDR3aa: CSARLGMNIQYF; CDR3nt: TGCAGTGCTAGATTGGGCATGAACATTCAGTACTTC
j_gene: TRBJ1-2; abundance: few; v_gene: TRBV20-1; d_gene: .; CDR3aa: CSAGTAAYGYTF; CDR3nt: TGCAGTGCTGGGACGGCGGCATATGGCTACACCTTC
j_gene: TRBJ1-2; abundance: .; v_gene: TRBV4-3; d_gene: .; CDR3aa: CASSQGVGAGKRYGYTF; CDR3nt: TGCGCCAGCAGCCAGGGGGTGGGGGCAGGGAAACGCTATGGCTACACCTTC
j_gene: TRBJ1-2; abundance: many; v_gene: TRBV20-1; d_gene: .; CDR3aa: CSARVPHLYGYTF; CDR3nt: TGCAGTGCTAGAGTCCCCCACCTCTATGGCTACACCTTC
j_gene: TRBJ2-1; abundance: many; v_gene: TRBV5-1; d_gene: TRBD2; CDR3aa: CASSLLAGEVSYNEQFF; CDR3nt: TGCGCCAGCAGCTTACTAGCGGGAGAGGTATCCTACAATGAGCAGTTCTTC
j_gene: TRBJ2-7; abundance: many; v_gene: TRBV6-5; d_gene: .; CDR3aa: CASSSSQGNEQYF; CDR3nt: TGTGCCAGCAGTTCCTCTCAGGGAAACGAGCAGTACTTC
j_gene: TRBJ2-3; abundance: many; v_gene: TRBV6-1; d_gene: .; CDR3aa: CASRTNRITDTQYF; CDR3nt: TGTGCCAGCAGGACGAACAGGATTACAGATACGCAGTATTTT
j_gene: TRBJ2-5; abundance: many; v_gene: TRBV25-1; d_gene: .; CDR3aa: CASSSVQTQYF; CDR3nt: TGTGCCAGCAGTTCCGTGCAGACCCAGTACTTC
j_gene: TRBJ2-5; abundance: .; v_gene: TRBV9; d_gene: .; CDR3aa: CASSVGWDQETQYF; CDR3nt: TGTGCCAGCAGCGTAGGATGGGACCAAGAGACCCAGTACTTC
j_gene: TRBJ2-3; abundance: .; v_gene: TRBV12-3/TRBV12-4; d_gene: TRBD2; CDR3aa: CASRRLAAGTDTQYF; CDR3nt: TGTGCCAGCAGAAGACTAGCGGCGGGCACAGATACGCAGTATTTT
j_gene: TRBJ2-3; abundance: .; v_gene: TRBV18; d_gene: TRBD1; CDR3aa: CASSPGTGNSDTQYF; CDR3nt: TGTGCCAGCTCACCGGGGACAGGGAATAGTGATACGCAGTATTTT
j_gene: TRBJ2-7; abundance: few; v_gene: TRBV6-2/TRBV6-3; d_gene: .; CDR3aa: CASSIDGTSYEQYF; CDR3nt: TGTGCCAGCAGCATCGACGGGACCTCCTACGAGCAGTACTTC
j_gene: TRBJ2-3; abundance: many; v_gene: TRBV14; d_gene: TRBD2; CDR3aa: CASSQEPSTGGGITDTQYF; CDR3nt: TGTGCCAGCAGCCAAGAACCCTCCACTGGGGGGGGAATCACAGATACGCAGTATTTT
j_gene: TRBJ1-4; abundance: .; v_gene: TRBV11-2; d_gene: TRBD1; CDR3aa: CASSSGTGLNEKLFF; CDR3nt: TGTGCCAGCAGCTCCGGGACAGGGCTAAATGAAAAACTGTTTTTT
j_gene: TRBJ2-1; abundance: many; v_gene: TRBV4-3; d_gene: .; CDR3aa: CASSQDRSFANEQFF; CDR3nt: TGCGCCAGCAGCCAAGATCGATCCTTCGCGAATGAGCAGTTCTTC
j_gene: TRBJ2-1; abundance: few; v_gene: TRBV7-9; d_gene: .; CDR3aa: CASSLGPPEQFF; CDR3nt: TGTGCCAGCAGCTTAGGCCCCCCTGAGCAGTTCTTC
j_gene: TRBJ2-5; abundance: .; v_gene: TRBV20-1; d_gene: TRBD2; CDR3aa: CSARDASGGTQETQYF; CDR3nt: TGCAGTGCTAGAGATGCCAGCGGGGGGACTCAAGAGACCCAGTACTTC